This is a list of T cell receptor beta chains from one sample in a study of monozygotic twins with inflammatory bowel disease. For each CDR3 protein, TCRdb gives one entry from its re-call of the 5' RACE reads, without DNA. This repertoire includes 120,000 to 150,000 distinct CDR3 sequences. The specimen sequenced was blood. The receptor set was obtained from a human donor with ulcerative colitis or Crohn's disease, or a healthy co-twin of an affected twin (not recorded which). The CDR3 runs from the conserved cysteine through the conserved F or W. The order of the fields is V gene, J gene, CDR3 protein.

TRBV27	TRBJ1-6	CASTVSFPTGGSPLHF
TRBV20-1	TRBJ2-3	CSAEPTATDTQYF
TRBV4-2	TRBJ2-3	CASSQVRTSTDTQYF
TRBV7-2	TRBJ2-3	CASSKSMGDTQYF
TRBV7-2	TRBJ2-7	CASSLVGLAGRGEQYF
TRBV14	TRBJ2-2	CASSQALTGSNTGELFF
TRBV7-2	TRBJ2-7	CASSLERVRGQYF
TRBV29-1	TRBJ1-5	CSVEDDSNQPQHF
TRBV20-1	TRBJ2-3	CSATWTGDDTQYF
TRBV4-1	TRBJ2-2	CASSQAGAGELFF
TRBV12-3/TRBV12-4	TRBJ2-7	CANSPQEHYEQYF
TRBV10-3	TRBJ2-5	CATAGTPQETQYF
TRBV5-6	TRBJ1-5	CASSHGGGWNQPQHF
TRBV7-9	TRBJ1-2	CASTPRNRVDGYTF
TRBV30	TRBJ1-2	CAWSAPTAEGDYGYTF
TRBV20-1	TRBJ2-7	CSARVSGQGNEQYF
TRBV5-1	TRBJ2-2	CASEPRGGSNTGELFF
TRBV7-8	TRBJ2-5	CASSSWSGVGETQYF
TRBV6-2/TRBV6-3	TRBJ2-1	CASSQGFNEQFF
TRBV5-1	TRBJ2-2	CASSRDSRVTGELFF
TRBV9	TRBJ2-7	CASSASGGPLYEQYF
TRBV6-2/TRBV6-3	TRBJ2-7	CASSLPRYEQYF
TRBV10-3	TRBJ2-7	CAISRNYEQYF
TRBV18	TRBJ2-7	CASSLWAGGASEQYF
TRBV20-1	TRBJ2-5	CSARDATLQETQYF
TRBV7-3	TRBJ2-2	CASSSRQGDTGELFF
TRBV29-1	TRBJ2-3	CSATGAGGRTDTQYF
TRBV5-1	TRBJ2-5	CASSLPGGEETQYF
TRBV6-2/TRBV6-3	TRBJ2-5	CASSHGPVQETQYF
TRBV5-1	TRBJ2-1	CASSLASTSQWEFF
TRBV27	TRBJ2-1	CASGLPGPLENNEQFF
TRBV20-1	TRBJ2-7	CSARDARFGQGPYEQYF
TRBV7-2	TRBJ2-5	CASSLSSLGETQYF
TRBV6-5	TRBJ2-7	CASSYGAGGPSYEQYF
TRBV20-1	TRBJ2-1	CSARGGQGFDEQFF
TRBV7-2	TRBJ2-7	CASSLSGSSSYEQYF
TRBV7-9	TRBJ2-7	CASSGQKTSYEQYF
TRBV20-1	TRBJ1-1	CSARPGQLNTEAFF
TRBV5-4	TRBJ2-3	CASSLNSGGRGDTQYF
TRBV5-1	TRBJ1-4	CASSLGTDNEKLFF
TRBV7-2	TRBJ2-3	CASSSGLAGVFSQYF
TRBV5-1	TRBJ2-1	CASSQDSTYNEQFF
TRBV6-2/TRBV6-3	TRBJ2-7	CASSHPSLGRDSYEQYF